Listed below are T cell receptor beta chains from one sample, sequenced in a study of T cell responses to AZD1222 COVID-19 vaccine. Clones were sequenced by immunoSEQ multiplex PCR, and TCRdb holds only the in-frame ones, with some missing. Of roughly 100,000 clones in the sample, over 80% were seen once. This sample comprised peripheral blood, obtained on day 0 of AZD1222 vaccination. Source of these receptors: an adult in good health. The CDR3 runs from the conserved cysteine through the conserved F or W. The order of the fields is CDR3 protein, V gene.

cdr3_aa: CASSAPDGGMNTEAFF
v_call: TRBV2

cdr3_aa: CASSVGSSYNSPLHF
v_call: TRBV9

cdr3_aa: CASGLSRNEKLFF
v_call: TRBV25-1

cdr3_aa: CASSDGVYNEQFF
v_call: TRBV25-1

cdr3_aa: CASSLEPGRSGNTIYF
v_call: TRBV5-6

cdr3_aa: CASSLGTGNYSPLHF
v_call: TRBV5-6

cdr3_aa: CASSPRARTHSYEQYF
v_call: TRBV4-1

cdr3_aa: CASSQTSTGLGYTF
v_call: TRBV6-2/TRBV6-3

cdr3_aa: CASSMINLSNQPQHF
v_call: TRBV19

cdr3_aa: CASKTGGNEQFF
v_call: TRBV5-1

cdr3_aa: CASRPGTGGANVLTF
v_call: TRBV7-2

cdr3_aa: CASSETSGYNEQFF
v_call: TRBV5-1

cdr3_aa: CASSHRQGGPYEQYF
v_call: TRBV4-1

cdr3_aa: CASRVDRETEAFF
v_call: TRBV2

cdr3_aa: CASSKSNGATDTQYF
v_call: TRBV21-1

cdr3_aa: CASSPPGTDTQYF
v_call: TRBV18

cdr3_aa: CASSFSGREQFF
v_call: TRBV7-2

cdr3_aa: CARRDIYGYTF
v_call: TRBV30

cdr3_aa: CASSGLANEKLFF
v_call: TRBV6-5

cdr3_aa: CASSYLGGRTDTQYF
v_call: TRBV6-5

cdr3_aa: CATIPAGNTIYF
v_call: TRBV12-3/TRBV12-4

cdr3_aa: CASSSTGNGAEAFF
v_call: TRBV5-5

cdr3_aa: CASSESTFGYTF
v_call: TRBV10-1

cdr3_aa: CATGPGGAGADTQYF
v_call: TRBV24-1

cdr3_aa: CASSLGVGGSTEAFF
v_call: TRBV7-2

cdr3_aa: CASSYSETGTNYGYTF
v_call: TRBV6-2/TRBV6-3

cdr3_aa: CASSSLGVNYGYTF
v_call: TRBV7-2

cdr3_aa: CASHSRGPYEQYF
v_call: TRBV5-6

cdr3_aa: CASSLGVTLNMNTEAFF
v_call: TRBV13

cdr3_aa: CASSLTGTDTQYF
v_call: TRBV2

cdr3_aa: CASSVVYTGELFF
v_call: TRBV9

cdr3_aa: CASSFFTGDEKLFF
v_call: TRBV5-1

cdr3_aa: CASSFGTGDYGYTF
v_call: TRBV7-2

cdr3_aa: CASSMDRDRFFYEQYF
v_call: TRBV5-1

cdr3_aa: CASSYSLTGELFF
v_call: TRBV6-2/TRBV6-3

cdr3_aa: CASSEGGSGNTIYF
v_call: TRBV5-1

cdr3_aa: CASSQTLGPVKLFF
v_call: TRBV7-3

cdr3_aa: CASSLDRDQPQHF
v_call: TRBV7-7

cdr3_aa: CASSLGLEGGPYNSPLHF
v_call: TRBV7-2

cdr3_aa: CASSGTSGGAIANTGELFF
v_call: TRBV9

cdr3_aa: CASSLLQGGNEKLFF
v_call: TRBV5-1

cdr3_aa: CASSPGLAGADREYF
v_call: TRBV5-1

cdr3_aa: CAWSRWSGTQKNTEAFF
v_call: TRBV30

cdr3_aa: CASSRLNGQERAGASYEQYF
v_call: TRBV4-1

cdr3_aa: CASKLAGYYEQYF
v_call: TRBV10-2

cdr3_aa: CSASGSYEQYF
v_call: TRBV20-1

cdr3_aa: CASRSGQVGGYTF
v_call: TRBV6-5

cdr3_aa: CASSLPSRREKLFF
v_call: TRBV3-1/TRBV3-2

cdr3_aa: CASSTDRETDTQYF
v_call: TRBV19

cdr3_aa: CASSLAGASYEQYF
v_call: TRBV5-1

cdr3_aa: CASSRAGTSGAASYEQYF
v_call: TRBV11-2

cdr3_aa: CASSYPTGTSGGASSYNEQFF
v_call: TRBV6-2/TRBV6-3

cdr3_aa: CASKRTSGGAGELFF
v_call: TRBV19

cdr3_aa: CASSLGGEETQYF
v_call: TRBV5-4

cdr3_aa: CASSPLSWPYNEQFF
v_call: TRBV6-2/TRBV6-3

cdr3_aa: CASSPVTSGGFANTGELFF
v_call: TRBV7-2

cdr3_aa: CSASFVGTGSSEAFF
v_call: TRBV20-1

cdr3_aa: CASSPEPRRGYTF
v_call: TRBV12-3/TRBV12-4

cdr3_aa: CASSLTTRNTEAFF
v_call: TRBV7-9

cdr3_aa: CASSYSTSGNTIYF
v_call: TRBV6-5